A single sample gave rise to the 12 T cell receptor beta chains below, sequenced in a study of identical twins. Each CDR3 protein is one row after TCRdb ran MiXCR on the 5' RACE reads. Here the sample spans 1,800,000 or so distinct CDR3 sequences, about 32% being singletons. Sequencing was carried out using cord blood. The receptor source for this set is a newborn girl in good health.

This chain uses TRBV3-1 with TRBJ2-3, with a tentative D call TRBD2 (5 bases). Germline values: CDR1 LGHDT, CDR2 YNNKEL (reference sequence). The CDR3 spans 18 residues. The ends were cut back, 4 bases at V and 0 bases at J, with 20 bases in the middle. CDR3 in DNA: TGTGCCAGCAGCCGGAAGACTATTTCAACCCATAGCACAGATACGCAGTATTTT. This gives the protein CASSRKTISTHSTDTQYF.

This clonotype was counted a few times. This chain uses TRBV5-1 with TRBJ2-1; tentatively, D is TRBD2 (5 bases). V was cut by 7 bases and J by 6 bases, with 23 bases left in between. The CDR3 has 16 residues. CDR1 SGHRS and CDR2 YFSETQ come from the germline V gene. CDR3 sequence: CASRPLSGSSGNEQFF. For the CDR3, the DNA is TGCGCCAGCCGGCCTCTGAGCGGCTCCTCGGGCAATGAGCAGTTCTTC.

V and J are TRBV20-1 and TRBJ2-1, with unresolved D. Trimming stripped 2 bases from V and 4 bases from J, with 18 bases between. Germline-derived CDR1 and CDR2 are DFQATT and SNEGSKA (reference sequence). CDR3 size: 16 residues. The CDR3 DNA is TGCAGTGCTAGAAAAGGTTCGGCCAGTCGATACAATGAGCAGTTCTTC. Its protein product is CSARKGSASRYNEQFF.

The rearrangement uses TRBV18 and TRBJ1-2; TRBD1 is a possible D gene (6 bases). Between the trimmed V and J ends, which lost 3 bases and 4 bases, there was a span of 12 bases. Germline-derived CDR1 and CDR2 are KGHSH and LQKENI. CDR3 length: 14 residues. CDR3 nucleotides: TGTGCCAGCTCACCGACGAGACAGGCCTATGGCTACACCTTC. Protein product: CASSPTRQAYGYTF.

This clonotype was seen a single time. The rearrangement uses TRBV20-1 and TRBJ2-1; 11 positions match TRBD1. This CDR3 is 15 amino acids long. V trimming: 6 bases; J trimming: 6 bases; junction bases outside the gene matches: 10. From germline, CDR1 is DFQATT and CDR2 SNEGSKA (reference sequence). CDR3 coding DNA: TGCAGTGCCCTCCGGGACAGGGGGTCAGGCAATGAGCAGTTCTTC. Translating it yields CSALRDRGSGNEQFF.

This clonotype was counted a few times. This chain uses TRBV10-3 with TRBJ1-5; D is unclear. Trimming left V 10 bases short and J 1 base short, with 17 bases between. The CDR3 has 15 residues. CDR1 and CDR2 from the germline V gene are ENHRY and SYGVKD. The CDR3 here is CATGDGRASNQPQHF. DNA of the CDR3: TGTGCCACCGGAGACGGACGGGCAAGCAATCAGCCCCAGCATTTT.

This clonotype turned up a few times. The V call is TRBV12-3 or TRBV12-4, the J call TRBJ1-2; D remains ambiguous. V dropped 8 bases and J dropped 8 bases, with 12 bases sitting between them. This CDR3 is 11 amino acids long. The CDR3 reads CASLTGGGYTF. CDR3 DNA sequence: TGTGCCAGCCTAACGGGAGGCGGCTACACCTTC.

Of note for this clonotype: A much larger clone differs by one base, so this may be a read error. The gene calls are TRBV3-1 and TRBJ2-3, with a weak D call TRBD1 (5 bases). V lost 4 bases and J lost 4, with 18 bases in between. The CDR3 covers 16 residues. Germline V gene data show CDR1 as LGHDT and CDR2 as YNNKEL (reference sequence). CDR3 bases: TGTGCCAGCAGCCTTTCACAGGAGAGAAGAGCAGATACGCAGTATTTT. Translation gives CASSLSQERRADTQYF.

The CDR3 is CASSEVGAGELFF. As DNA, the CDR3 is TGTGCCAGCAGTGAAGTGGGGGCCGGGGAGCTGTTTTTT. The rearrangement joins TRBV2 to TRBJ2-2; tentatively, D is TRBD1 or TRBD2 (5 bases each). The CDR3 length is 13 residues. V lost 1 base and J 6 bases, leaving 6 bases between the germline ends. Germline loops: CDR1 SNHLY, CDR2 FYNNEI.

The sample holds many counts of this clonotype. One junction end disagrees with the germline gene, perhaps due to a read error. The gene calls are TRBV5-1 and TRBJ1-1; D is unclear. The germline gives CDR1 SGHRS, CDR2 YFSETQ. The CDR3 has 12 residues. The CDR3 bases are TGTGCCAGCAGCTTAGTGAACACTGAAGCTTTCTTT. Translation gives CASSLVNTEAFF.

The V call is TRBV20-1, the J call TRBJ1-5; a weak D match, TRBD1 (5 bases). The germline V gene encodes CDR1 DFQATT and CDR2 SNEGSKA (reference sequence). Trimming left V 2 bases short and J 3 bases short, with 17 bases between. The CDR3 loop spans 16 amino acids. The chain's CDR3 is CSARRRAGRPNQPQHF. DNA for the CDR3: TGCAGTGCTAGACGGCGGGCAGGGAGGCCCAATCAGCCCCAGCATTTT.

CDR3 loop: CSAPVGLGGGYTF. The CDR3 DNA reads as TGCAGTGCTCCCGTGGGGTTAGGGGGGGGCTACACCTTC. The gene calls are TRBV20-1 and TRBJ1-2, with D tentatively TRBD1 (6 bases). The germline CDR1 and CDR2 sequences are DFQATT and SNEGSKA (reference sequence). V dropped 5 bases and J dropped 8 bases, with 18 bases sitting between them. This CDR3 region has 13 residues.